The present T cell receptor beta chain was sequenced within a study of T-cell reconstitution after alpha-beta-depleted transplantation in children. This clonotype was seen at least ten times. Preparation of the TCRbeta library was carried out with unique molecular identifiers. From the PCR reads, TCRdb called clonotypes with MiXCR, one entry per CDR3 protein. The sample yields about 140,000 distinct CDR3 sequences, around 8.5% seen once. CDR3 length: 14 amino acids. V was trimmed by 6 bases and J by 7 bases, leaving 19 bases between them. The chain has TRBV12-3 or TRBV12-4 and TRBJ2-7; D remains ambiguous. The clonotype was recovered from a female patient between 2 and 10 years old who had a stem cell transplant for congenital amegakaryocytic thrombocytopenia, so the T cells may come from the graft donor. Sequencing used PBMCs, mostly from graft donor cells, obtained 180 days after TCRalphabeta/CD19-depleted stem cell transplant. CDR3 protein: CASSQSKSYLEQYF. The CDR3, as DNA: TGTGCCAGCAGCCAATCAAAATCTTACTTGGAGCAGTACTTC.